One and the same sample provided the 14 T cell receptor beta chains below, sequenced in a study of T cell repertoires in cytomegalovirus infection. Via MiXCR, TCRdb re-called the reads, giving one row per CDR3 protein. The sample contains around 630,000 distinct CDR3 sequences, roughly a quarter of which appear only once. The sample comprised CD8+ T cells from PBMCs. These receptors were obtained from a human donor in good health (CMV status not recorded). Some clones in this sample may be carry-over from other donors' samples.

About this clonotype itself: One end of the junction does not line up with germline, which may come from a read error. The chain combines TRBV14 with TRBJ2-1, with D possibly being TRBD1 (5 bases). The CDR3 runs to 15 residues. Per germline, CDR1 SGHDN and CDR2 FVKESK. In DNA, the CDR3 is TGTGCCAGCAGCCCTTACAATGGGGCCTACAATGATCAGTTCTTC. This encodes CASSPYNGAYNDQFF.

This clonotype was seen only a few times. J is TRBJ2-1 and V is TRBV9; 9 nucleotides line up with TRBD2. Germline V gene data show CDR1 as SGDLS and CDR2 as YYNGEE. CDR3 size: 15 residues. J lost 4 bases, V lost 0 bases, and 2 bases had no gene match. CDR3 residues: CASSVDSGGYNEQFF. CDR3 coding DNA: TGTGCCAGCAGCGTAGATAGCGGGGGATACAATGAGCAGTTCTTC.

The table lists this clonotype with a few counts. The genes are TRBV2 and TRBJ1-1, with a tentative D call TRBD1 (6 bases). The V and J ends lost 9 bases and 1 base respectively, with 6 bases between them. The CDR3 length is 11 residues. CDR1 is SNHLY, CDR2 FYNNEI, per germline. This CDR3 reads CARGGNTEAFF. The CDR3 coding sequence is TGTGCCAGAGGGGGGAACACTGAAGCTTTCTTT.

The rearrangement links TRBV2 to TRBJ2-2, with TRBD2 identical over 10 bases. Germline CDR1 reads SNHLY; CDR2 reads FYNNEI. The CDR3 length is 15 residues. Unmatched junction bases numbered 5, after V lost 7 bases and J lost 3 bases. The DNA of the CDR3 is TGTGCCAGCAATCTAGCGGGGGCCGACACCGGGGAGCTGTTTTTT. It yields the protein CASNLAGADTGELFF.

This sequence joins TRBV4-3 and TRBJ2-1; either TRBD1 or TRBD2 may fit D (6 bases each). Trimming shortened V by 0 bases and J by 4 bases, and 13 bases separated the two germline ends. Germline CDR1 reads LGHNA; CDR2 reads YSLEER. The CDR3 spans 16 residues. CDR3 sequence: CASSQDWGAIYNEQFF. The CDR3 nucleotides are TGCGCCAGCAGCCAAGACTGGGGGGCCATATACAATGAGCAGTTCTTC.

This clonotype was counted ten times or more. This chain links TRBV4-3 with TRBJ1-6, with D perhaps matching TRBD1 (5 bases). CDR1 and CDR2 from the germline V gene are LGHNA and YSLEER. The V end was cut by 5 bases, the J end by 11 bases, with 19 bases between. The CDR3 sequence is 15 residues long. The CDR3 DNA sequence: TGCGCCAGCAGCTATACACGTCAGGGAGGGCCACCCCTCCACTTT. This sequence encodes CASSYTRQGGPPLHF.

This clonotype was recorded a few times. This chain joins TRBV29-1 and TRBJ1-2, with D possibly TRBD1 on 5 matching bases. The CDR3 has 12 residues. The V and J ends lost 5 bases and 4 bases respectively, with 11 bases between them. The germline gives CDR1 SQVTM, CDR2 ANQGSEA. CDR3 nucleotide sequence: TGCAGCGTTCCCGACAGACCCTATGGCTACACCTTC. Its protein product is CSVPDRPYGYTF.

This clonotype showed up just a few times. V gene TRBV28 combines with J gene TRBJ2-2, with a possible D match to TRBD2 (6 bases). Trimming cost V 4 bases and J 2 bases, with 14 bases left between them. The CDR3 is made up of 16 amino acids. CDR1 MDHEN and CDR2 SYDVKM come from the germline V gene. The CDR3 here is CASSYGDGGNTGELFF. The CDR3 DNA is TGTGCCAGCAGTTACGGAGACGGGGGAAACACCGGGGAGCTGTTTTTT.

The rearrangement uses TRBV3-1 and TRBJ2-6; D perhaps matches TRBD1 (5 bases). Germline V gene sequence: CDR1 LGHDT, CDR2 YNNKEL (reference sequence). Trimming shortened V by 4 bases and J by 0 bases, and 10 bases separated the two germline ends. CDR3 size: 16 residues. The CDR3 DNA reads TGTGCCAGCAGCCGCCCCAGGGTCTCTGGGGCCAACGTCCTGACTTTC. It yields the protein CASSRPRVSGANVLTF.

There are a few counts of this clonotype. The gene calls are TRBV2 and TRBJ1-2; D not resolved. From germline, CDR1 is SNHLY and CDR2 FYNNEI. The V and J ends lost 2 bases and 1 base respectively, with 8 bases between them. The CDR3 runs 14 residues. CDR3 sequence reads: CASSERGINYGYTF. The DNA of the CDR3 is TGTGCCAGCAGTGAACGAGGGATTAACTATGGCTACACCTTC.

The chain employs TRBV12-3 or TRBV12-4 and TRBJ2-3; no definite D call. Trimming stripped 0 bases from V and 4 bases from J, with 8 bases between. CDR3 size: 14 residues. The CDR3 sequence is CASSLAKPADTQYF. The CDR3 DNA sequence: TGTGCCAGCAGTTTAGCGAAGCCGGCAGATACGCAGTATTTT.

This clonotype has just one count. The genes are TRBV10-3 and TRBJ2-7; D remains ambiguous. The CDR3 loop spans 13 amino acids. Germline CDR1 reads ENHRY; CDR2 reads SYGVKD. Between the trimmed V and J ends, which lost 0 bases and 4 bases, there was a span of 7 bases. The CDR3 nucleotides read TGTGCCATCAGTGAGTCCACCCCGTACGAGCAGTACGTC. Protein product: CAISESTPYEQYV.

V gene TRBV29-1 combines with J gene TRBJ1-2; TRBD1 aligns across 7 bases. Germline V gene lookup returns CDR1 SQVTM and CDR2 ANQGSEA. The CDR3 covers 19 residues. V gave up 1 base and J gave up 5 bases; unmatched junction bases: 22. The CDR3 region is CSVEVIGGIRTGGSYGYTF. The CDR3 DNA is TGCAGCGTTGAAGTAATCGGAGGAATTCGGACAGGCGGGAGTTATGGCTACACCTTC.

In the case of this clonotype: This sequence may be a read error, since a much larger clone differs from it by one base. This chain joins TRBV7-8 and TRBJ2-7, with D perhaps matching TRBD1 (6 bases). The CDR3 consists of 14 residues. CDR1 and CDR2 from the germline V gene are SGHVS and FQNEAQ. The CDR3 loop reads CVSSRRQDTYEQYF. The CDR3 DNA sequence: TGTGTCAGCAGCCGACGACAGGATACCTACGAGCAGTACTTC. The full variable domain, with the rest looked up from reference TRBV7-8 and TRBJ2-7, is GAGVSQSPRYKVAKRGQDVALRCDPISGHVSLFWYQQALGQGPEFLTYFQNEAQLDKSGLPSDRFFAERPEGSVSTLKIQRTQQEDSAVYLCVSSRRQDTYEQYFGPGTRLTVT.